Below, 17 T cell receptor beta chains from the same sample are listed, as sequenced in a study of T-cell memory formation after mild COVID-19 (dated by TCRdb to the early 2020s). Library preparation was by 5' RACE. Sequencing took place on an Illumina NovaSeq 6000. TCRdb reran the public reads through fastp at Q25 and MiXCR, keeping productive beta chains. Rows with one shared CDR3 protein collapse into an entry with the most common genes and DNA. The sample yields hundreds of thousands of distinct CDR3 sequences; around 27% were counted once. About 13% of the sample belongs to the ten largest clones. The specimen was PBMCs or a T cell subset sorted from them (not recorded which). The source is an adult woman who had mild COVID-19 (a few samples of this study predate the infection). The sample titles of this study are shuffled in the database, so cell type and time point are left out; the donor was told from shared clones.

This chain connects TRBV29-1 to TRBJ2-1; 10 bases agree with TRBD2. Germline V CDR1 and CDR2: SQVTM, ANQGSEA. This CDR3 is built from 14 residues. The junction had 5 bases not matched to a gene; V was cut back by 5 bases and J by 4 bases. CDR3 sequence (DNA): TGCAGCGTTCTAGCTAGCGGGAGTTACAATGAGCAGTTCTTC. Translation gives CSVLASGSYNEQFF.

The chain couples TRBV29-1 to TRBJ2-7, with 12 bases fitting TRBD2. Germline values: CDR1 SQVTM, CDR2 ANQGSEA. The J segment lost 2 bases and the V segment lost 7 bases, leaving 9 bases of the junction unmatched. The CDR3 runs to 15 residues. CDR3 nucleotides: TGCAGCGCCCAGCTCGGACTAGCGGGAACCTACGAGCAGTACTTC. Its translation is CSAQLGLAGTYEQYF.

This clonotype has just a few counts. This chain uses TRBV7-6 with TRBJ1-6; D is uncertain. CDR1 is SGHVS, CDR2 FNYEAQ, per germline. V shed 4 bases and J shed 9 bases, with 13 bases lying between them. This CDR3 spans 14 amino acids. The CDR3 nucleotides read TGTGCCAGCAGCTCCTCCGCAAGGAGTTCACCCCTCCACTTT. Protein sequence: CASSSSARSSPLHF. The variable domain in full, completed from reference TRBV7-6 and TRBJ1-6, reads GAGVSQSPRYKVTKRGQDVALRCDPISGHVSLYWYRQALGQGPEFLTYFNYEAQQDKSGLPNDRFSAERPEGSISTLTIQRTEQRDSAMYRCASSSSARSSPLHFGNGTRLTVT.

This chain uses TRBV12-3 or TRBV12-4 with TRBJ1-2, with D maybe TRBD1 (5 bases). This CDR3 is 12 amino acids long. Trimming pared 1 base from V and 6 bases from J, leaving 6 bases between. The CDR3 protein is CASSLGGNGYTF. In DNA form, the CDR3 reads TGTGCCAGCAGTTTAGGGGGGAATGGCTACACCTTC.

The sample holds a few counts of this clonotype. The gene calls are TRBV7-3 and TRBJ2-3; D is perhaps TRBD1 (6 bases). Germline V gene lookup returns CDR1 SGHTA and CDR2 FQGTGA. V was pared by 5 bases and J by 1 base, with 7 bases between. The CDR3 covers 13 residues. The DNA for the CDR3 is TGTGCCAGCAGCCGACAGGGCACAGATACGCAGTATTTT. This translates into CASSRQGTDTQYF.

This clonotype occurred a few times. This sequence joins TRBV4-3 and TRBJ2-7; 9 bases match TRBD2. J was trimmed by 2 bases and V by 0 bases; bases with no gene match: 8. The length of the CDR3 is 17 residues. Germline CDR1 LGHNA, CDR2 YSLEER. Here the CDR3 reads CASSQDLVTSGPYEQYF. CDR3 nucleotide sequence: TGCGCCAGCAGCCAAGATCTAGTGACTAGCGGTCCCTACGAGCAGTACTTC.

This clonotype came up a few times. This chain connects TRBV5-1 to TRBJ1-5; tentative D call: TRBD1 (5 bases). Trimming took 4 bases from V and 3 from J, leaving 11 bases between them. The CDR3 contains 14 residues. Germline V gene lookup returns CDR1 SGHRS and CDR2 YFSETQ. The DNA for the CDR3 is TGCGCCAGCAGCCCAGGGACCCTCAATCAGCCCCAGCATTTT. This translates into CASSPGTLNQPQHF.

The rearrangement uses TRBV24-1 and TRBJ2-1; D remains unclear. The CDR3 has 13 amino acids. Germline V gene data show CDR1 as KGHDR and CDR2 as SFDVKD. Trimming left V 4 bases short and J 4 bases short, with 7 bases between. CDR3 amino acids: CATSDGLYNEQFF. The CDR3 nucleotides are TGTGCCACCAGTGACGGTTTATACAATGAGCAGTTCTTC.

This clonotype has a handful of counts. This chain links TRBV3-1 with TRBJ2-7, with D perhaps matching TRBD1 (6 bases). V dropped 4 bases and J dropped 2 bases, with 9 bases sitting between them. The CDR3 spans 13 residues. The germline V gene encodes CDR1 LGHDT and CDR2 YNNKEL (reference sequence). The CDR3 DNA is TGTGCCAGCAGCCGGGCAGGGGCCTACGAGCAGTACTTC. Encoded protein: CASSRAGAYEQYF.

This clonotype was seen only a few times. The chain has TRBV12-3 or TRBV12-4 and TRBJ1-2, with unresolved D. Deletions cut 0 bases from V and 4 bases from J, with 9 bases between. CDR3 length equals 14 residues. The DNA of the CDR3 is TGTGCCAGCAGTTTAGCGCCATCAATCTATGGCTACACCTTC. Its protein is CASSLAPSIYGYTF.

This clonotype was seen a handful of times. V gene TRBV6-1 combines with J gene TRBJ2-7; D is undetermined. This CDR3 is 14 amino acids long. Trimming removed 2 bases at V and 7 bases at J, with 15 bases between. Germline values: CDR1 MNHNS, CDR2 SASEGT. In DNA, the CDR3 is TGTGCCAGCAGTGAATGGGCCTACCTGGGGGAGCAGTACTTC. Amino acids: CASSEWAYLGEQYF.

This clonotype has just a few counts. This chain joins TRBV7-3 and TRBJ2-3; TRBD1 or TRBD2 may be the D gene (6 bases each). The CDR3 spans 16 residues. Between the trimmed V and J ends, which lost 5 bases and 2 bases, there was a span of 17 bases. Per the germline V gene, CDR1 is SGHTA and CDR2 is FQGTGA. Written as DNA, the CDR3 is TGTGCCAGCAGCCCCGCCGGGGGCCAAGTCACAGATACGCAGTATTTT. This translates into CASSPAGGQVTDTQYF. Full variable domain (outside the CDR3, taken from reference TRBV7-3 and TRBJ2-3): GAGVSQTPSNKVTEKGKYVELRCDPISGHTALYWYRQSLGQGPEFLIYFQGTGAADDSGLPNDRFFAVRPEGSVSTLKIQRTERGDSAVYLCASSPAGGQVTDTQYFGPGTRLTVL.

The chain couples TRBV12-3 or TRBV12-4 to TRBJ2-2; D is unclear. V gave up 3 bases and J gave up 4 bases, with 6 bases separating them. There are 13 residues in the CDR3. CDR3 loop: CASSFQSTGELFF. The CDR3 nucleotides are TGTGCCAGCAGTTTTCAGAGCACCGGGGAGCTGTTTTTT.

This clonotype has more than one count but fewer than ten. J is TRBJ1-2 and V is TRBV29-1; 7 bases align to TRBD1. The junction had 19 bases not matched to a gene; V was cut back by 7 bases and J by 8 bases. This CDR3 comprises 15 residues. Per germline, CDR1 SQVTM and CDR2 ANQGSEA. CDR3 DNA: TGCAGCGCATCCGACGGAGGGGGCCCGCGTGGAGGCTACACCTTC. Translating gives CSASDGGGPRGGYTF.

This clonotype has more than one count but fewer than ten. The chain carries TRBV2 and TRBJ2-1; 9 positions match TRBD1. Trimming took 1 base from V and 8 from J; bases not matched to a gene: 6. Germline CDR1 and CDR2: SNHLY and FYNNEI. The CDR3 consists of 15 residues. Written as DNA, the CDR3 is TGTGCCAGCAGTGAAGAACAGGGGGCCATGGATGAGCAGTTCTTC. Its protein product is CASSEEQGAMDEQFF.

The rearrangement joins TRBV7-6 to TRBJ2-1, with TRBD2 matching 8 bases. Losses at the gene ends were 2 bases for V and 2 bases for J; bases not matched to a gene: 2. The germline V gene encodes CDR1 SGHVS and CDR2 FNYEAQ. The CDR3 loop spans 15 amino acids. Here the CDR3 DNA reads TGTGCCAGCAGCTTATTTAGCGGGACCTACAATGAGCAGTTCTTC. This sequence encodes CASSLFSGTYNEQFF. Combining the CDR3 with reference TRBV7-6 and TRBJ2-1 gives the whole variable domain GAGVSQSPRYKVTKRGQDVALRCDPISGHVSLYWYRQALGQGPEFLTYFNYEAQQDKSGLPNDRFSAERPEGSISTLTIQRTEQRDSAMYRCASSLFSGTYNEQFFGPGTRLTVL.

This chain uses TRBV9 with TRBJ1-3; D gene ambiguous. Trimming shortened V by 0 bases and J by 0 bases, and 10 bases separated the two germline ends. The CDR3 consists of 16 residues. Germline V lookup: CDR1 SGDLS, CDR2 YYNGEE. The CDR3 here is CASSVEGVGSGNTIYF. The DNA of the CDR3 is TGTGCCAGCAGCGTAGAAGGAGTGGGCTCTGGAAACACCATATATTTT.